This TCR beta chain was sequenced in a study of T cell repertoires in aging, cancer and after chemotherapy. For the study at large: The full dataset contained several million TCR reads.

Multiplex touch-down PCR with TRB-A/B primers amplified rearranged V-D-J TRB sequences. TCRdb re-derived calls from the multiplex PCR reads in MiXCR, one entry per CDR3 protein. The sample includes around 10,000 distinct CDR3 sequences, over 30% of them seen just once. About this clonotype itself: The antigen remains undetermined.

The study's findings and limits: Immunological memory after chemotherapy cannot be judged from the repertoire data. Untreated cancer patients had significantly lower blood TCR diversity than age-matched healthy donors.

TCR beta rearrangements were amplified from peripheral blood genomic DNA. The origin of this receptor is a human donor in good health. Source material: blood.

Here the CDR3 reads CASSSTKQGPHNEQFF. CDR3 DNA sequence: TGTGCCAGCAGCTCAACCAAGCAGGGGCCCCACAATGAGCAGTTCTTC. This chain uses TRBV7-9 with TRBJ2-1, with a tentative D call TRBD1 (6 bases). Per the germline V gene, CDR1 is SEHNR and CDR2 is FQNEAQ (reference sequence). The V end lost 4 bases, the J end lost 5 bases, and 18 bases lay between the germline ends. CDR3 length equals 16 residues.